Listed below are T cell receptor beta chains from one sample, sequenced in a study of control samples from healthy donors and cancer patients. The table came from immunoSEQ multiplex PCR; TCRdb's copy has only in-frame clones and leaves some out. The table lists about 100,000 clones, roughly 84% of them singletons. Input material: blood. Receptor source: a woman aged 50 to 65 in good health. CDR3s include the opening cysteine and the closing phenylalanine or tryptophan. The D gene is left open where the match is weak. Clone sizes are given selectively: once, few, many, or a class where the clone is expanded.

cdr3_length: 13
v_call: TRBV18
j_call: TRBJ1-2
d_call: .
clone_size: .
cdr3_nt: TGTGCCAGCACTTTCAATATCCCGGATGGCTACACCTTC
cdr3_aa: CASTFNIPDGYTF

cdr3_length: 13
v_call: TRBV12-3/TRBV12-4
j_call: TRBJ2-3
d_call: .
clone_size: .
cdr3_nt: TGTGCCAGCAGTTTGAAAGCCTCAGATACGCAGTATTTT
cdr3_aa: CASSLKASDTQYF

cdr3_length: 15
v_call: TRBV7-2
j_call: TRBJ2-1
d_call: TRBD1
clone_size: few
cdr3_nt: TGTGCCAGCAGCTTAGTCGGGACAGGGCGGAATGAGCAGTTCTTC
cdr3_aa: CASSLVGTGRNEQFF

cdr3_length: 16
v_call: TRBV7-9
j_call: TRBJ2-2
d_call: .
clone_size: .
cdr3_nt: TGTGCCAGCAGCCCTCGTCTAAGTGGGACCACCGGGGAGCTGTTTTTT
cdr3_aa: CASSPRLSGTTGELFF

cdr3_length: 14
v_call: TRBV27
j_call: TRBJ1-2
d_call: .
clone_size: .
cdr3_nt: TGTGCCAGCAGTTTAGCTGGGGGCTCCTATGGCTACACCTTC
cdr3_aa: CASSLAGGSYGYTF

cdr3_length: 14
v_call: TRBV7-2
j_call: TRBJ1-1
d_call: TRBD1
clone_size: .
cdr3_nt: TGTGCCAGCAGCTTGCAGGGGGCAGGGACTGAAGCTTTCTTT
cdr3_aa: CASSLQGAGTEAFF

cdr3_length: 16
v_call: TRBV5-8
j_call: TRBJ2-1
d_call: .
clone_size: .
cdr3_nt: TGTGCCAGCAGCTTGGAGGGTTTAGTGGCTGGCAATGAGCAGTTCTTC
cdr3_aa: CASSLEGLVAGNEQFF

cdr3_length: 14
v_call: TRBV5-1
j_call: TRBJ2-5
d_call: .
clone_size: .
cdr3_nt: TGCGCCAGCAGCCCAGAGGGTATCACGGAGACCCAGTACTTC
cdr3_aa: CASSPEGITETQYF

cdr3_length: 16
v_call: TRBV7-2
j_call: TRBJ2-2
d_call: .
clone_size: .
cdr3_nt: TGTGCCAGCAGCCTGTCCGTGGGGGGGAACACCGGGGAGCTGTTTTTT
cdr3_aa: CASSLSVGGNTGELFF

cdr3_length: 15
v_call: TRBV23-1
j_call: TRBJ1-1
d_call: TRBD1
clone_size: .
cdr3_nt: TGCGCCAGCAGTCCGGGGACAGGGGGCAACACTGAAGCTTTCTTT
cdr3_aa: CASSPGTGGNTEAFF

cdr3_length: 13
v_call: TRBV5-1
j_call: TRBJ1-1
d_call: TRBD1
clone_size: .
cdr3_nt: TGCGCCAGCAGCGCAGGGGGGAACACTGAAGCTTTCTTT
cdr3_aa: CASSAGGNTEAFF

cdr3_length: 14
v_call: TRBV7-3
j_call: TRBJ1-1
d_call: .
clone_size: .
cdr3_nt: TGTGCCAGCAGCTTAAAATACGAACTCACTGAAGCTTTCTTT
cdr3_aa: CASSLKYELTEAFF

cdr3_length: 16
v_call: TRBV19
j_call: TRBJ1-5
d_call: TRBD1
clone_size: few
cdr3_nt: TGTGCCAGTAGTATGCGATGGGACAGGGGTTATCAGCCCCAGCATTTT
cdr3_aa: CASSMRWDRGYQPQHF

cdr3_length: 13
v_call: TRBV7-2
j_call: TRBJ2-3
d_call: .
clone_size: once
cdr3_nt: TGTGCCAGCAAACAGGGGAGGACAGATACGCAGTATTTT
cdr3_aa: CASKQGRTDTQYF

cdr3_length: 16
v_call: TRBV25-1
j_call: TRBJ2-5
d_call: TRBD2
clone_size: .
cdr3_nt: TGTGCCAGCAGTGAATTTGGTCTAGCGGGAGAAGAGACCCAGTACTTC
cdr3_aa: CASSEFGLAGEETQYF

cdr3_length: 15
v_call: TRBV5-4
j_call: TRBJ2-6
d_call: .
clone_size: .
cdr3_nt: TGTGCCAGCAGCTTGATGGGAACCGGGGCCAACGTCCTGACTTTC
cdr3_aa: CASSLMGTGANVLTF

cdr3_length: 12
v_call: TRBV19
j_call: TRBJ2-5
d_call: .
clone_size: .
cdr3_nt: TGTGCCAGTAGTATAGGCAGAGAGACCCAGTACTTC
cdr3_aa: CASSIGRETQYF

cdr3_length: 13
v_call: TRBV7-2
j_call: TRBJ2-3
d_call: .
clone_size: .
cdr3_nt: TGTGCCAGCAGCTTAGCTCGGTCAGATACGCAGTATTTT
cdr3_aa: CASSLARSDTQYF

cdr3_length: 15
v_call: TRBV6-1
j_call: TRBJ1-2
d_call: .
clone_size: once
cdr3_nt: TGTGCCAGCAGTGATCCCACAGGATTAACCTATGGCTACACCTTC
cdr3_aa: CASSDPTGLTYGYTF

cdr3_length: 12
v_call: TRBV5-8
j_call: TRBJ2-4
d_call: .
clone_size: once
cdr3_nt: TGTGCCACCGGCCGAGATAGAAACATTCAGTACTTC
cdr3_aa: CATGRDRNIQYF

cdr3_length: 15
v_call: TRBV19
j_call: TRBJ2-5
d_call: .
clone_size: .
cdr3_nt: TGTGCCAGTAGCAATAGAGGGCCCCAAGAAGAGACCCAGTACTTC
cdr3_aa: CASSNRGPQEETQYF

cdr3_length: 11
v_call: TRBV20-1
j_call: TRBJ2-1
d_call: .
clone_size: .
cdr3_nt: TGCAGTGCGGGCCGGGGGAATGAGCAGTTCTTC
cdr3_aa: CSAGRGNEQFF

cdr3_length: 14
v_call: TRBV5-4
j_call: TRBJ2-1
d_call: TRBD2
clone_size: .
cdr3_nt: TGTGCCAGCAGCAGGGAGGGACTAGATCATGAGCAGTTCTTC
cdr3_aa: CASSREGLDHEQFF